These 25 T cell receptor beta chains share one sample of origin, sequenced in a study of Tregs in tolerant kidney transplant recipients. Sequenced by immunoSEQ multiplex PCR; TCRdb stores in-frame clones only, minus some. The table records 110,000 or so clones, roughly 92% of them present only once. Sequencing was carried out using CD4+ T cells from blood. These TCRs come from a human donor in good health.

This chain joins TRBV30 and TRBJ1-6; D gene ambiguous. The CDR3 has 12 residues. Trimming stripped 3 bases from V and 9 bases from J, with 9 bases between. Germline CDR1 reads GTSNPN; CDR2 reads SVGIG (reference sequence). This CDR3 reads CAWSGGSSPLHF. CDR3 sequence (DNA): TGTGCCTGGAGCGGAGGGAGTTCACCCCTCCACTTT.

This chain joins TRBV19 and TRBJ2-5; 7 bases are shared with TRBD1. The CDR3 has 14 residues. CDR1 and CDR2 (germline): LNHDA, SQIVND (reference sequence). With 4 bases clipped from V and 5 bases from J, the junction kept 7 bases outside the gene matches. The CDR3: CASSTMTGLETQYF. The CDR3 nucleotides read TGTGCCAGTAGTACCATGACAGGGTTGGAGACCCAGTACTTC.

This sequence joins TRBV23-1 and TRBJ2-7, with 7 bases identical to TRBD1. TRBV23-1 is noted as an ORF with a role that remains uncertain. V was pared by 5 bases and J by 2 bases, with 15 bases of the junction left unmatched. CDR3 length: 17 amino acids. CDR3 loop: CASSSSTGSGSAYEQYF. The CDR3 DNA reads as TGCGCCAGCAGTTCGTCGACAGGGTCCGGATCGGCCTACGAGCAGTACTTC.

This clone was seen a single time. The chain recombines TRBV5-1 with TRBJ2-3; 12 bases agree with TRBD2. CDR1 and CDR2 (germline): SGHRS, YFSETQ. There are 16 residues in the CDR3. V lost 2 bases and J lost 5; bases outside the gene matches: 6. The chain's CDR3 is CASSFNRGLAGDTQYF. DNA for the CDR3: TGCGCCAGCAGCTTTAACAGGGGACTAGCGGGAGATACGCAGTATTTT. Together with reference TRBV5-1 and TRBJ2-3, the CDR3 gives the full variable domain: KAGVTQTPRYLIKTRGQQVTLSCSPISGHRSVSWYQQTPGQGLQFLFEYFSETQRNKGNFPGRFSGRQFSNSRSEMNVSTLELGDSALYLCASSFNRGLAGDTQYFGPGTRLTVL.

CDR3 sequence (DNA): TGTGCCTGCCCCGAGACAGGCTCTGGGGCCAACGTCCTGACTTTC. Its translation is CACPETGSGANVLTF. This chain uses TRBV30 with TRBJ2-6, with TRBD1 as a possible D gene (6 bases). CDR3 length: 15 amino acids. The germline V gene has CDR1 GTSNPN and CDR2 SVGIG (reference sequence). V lost 6 bases and J 0 bases, leaving 12 bases between the germline ends.

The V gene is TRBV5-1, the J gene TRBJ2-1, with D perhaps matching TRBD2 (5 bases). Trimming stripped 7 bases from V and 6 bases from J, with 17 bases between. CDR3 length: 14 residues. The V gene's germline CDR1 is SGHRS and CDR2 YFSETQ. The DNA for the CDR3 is TGCGCCAGCGCCCGGGCCGGAGGAATCAATGAGCAGTTCTTC. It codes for CASARAGGINEQFF. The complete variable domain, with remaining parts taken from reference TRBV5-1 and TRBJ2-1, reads KAGVTQTPRYLIKTRGQQVTLSCSPISGHRSVSWYQQTPGQGLQFLFEYFSETQRNKGNFPGRFSGRQFSNSRSEMNVSTLELGDSALYLCASARAGGINEQFFGPGTRLTVL.

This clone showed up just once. The CDR3 coding sequence is TGTGCCAGCTCGTATGAGCGAGAGACCCAGTACTTC. This encodes CASSYERETQYF. The V gene is TRBV2, the J gene TRBJ2-5; D not resolved. CDR3 length: 12 residues. Trimming removed 8 bases from V and 4 bases from J, with 11 bases in between. CDR1 is SNHLY, CDR2 FYNNEI, per germline.

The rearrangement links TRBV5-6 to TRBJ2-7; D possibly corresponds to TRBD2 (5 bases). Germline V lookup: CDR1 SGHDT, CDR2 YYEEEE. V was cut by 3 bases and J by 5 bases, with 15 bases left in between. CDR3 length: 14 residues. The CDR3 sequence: CASSSPGIRDEQYF. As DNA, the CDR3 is TGTGCCAGCAGCTCCCCCGGGATTAGAGACGAGCAGTACTTC.

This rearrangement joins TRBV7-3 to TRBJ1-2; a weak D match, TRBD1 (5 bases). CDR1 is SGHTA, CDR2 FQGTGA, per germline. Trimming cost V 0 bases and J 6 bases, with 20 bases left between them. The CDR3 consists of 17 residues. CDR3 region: CASSLTPARMRGDGYTF. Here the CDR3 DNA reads TGTGCCAGCAGCTTAACTCCTGCCCGCATGAGGGGAGATGGCTACACCTTC.

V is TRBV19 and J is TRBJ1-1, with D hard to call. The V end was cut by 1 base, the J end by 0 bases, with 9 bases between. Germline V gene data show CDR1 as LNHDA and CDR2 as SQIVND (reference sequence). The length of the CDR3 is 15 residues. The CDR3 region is CASSIGHSMNTEAFF. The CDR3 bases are TGTGCCAGTAGTATAGGCCACAGTATGAACACTGAAGCTTTCTTT. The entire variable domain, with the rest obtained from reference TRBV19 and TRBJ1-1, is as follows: DGGITQSPKYLFRKEGQNVTLSCEQNLNHDAMYWYRQDPGQGLRLIYYSQIVNDFQKGDIAEGYSVSREKKESFPLTVTSAQKNPTAFYLCASSIGHSMNTEAFFGQGTRLTVV.

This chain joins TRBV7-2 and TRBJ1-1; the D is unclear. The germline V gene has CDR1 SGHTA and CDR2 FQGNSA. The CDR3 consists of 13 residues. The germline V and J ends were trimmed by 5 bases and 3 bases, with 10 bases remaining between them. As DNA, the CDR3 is TGTGCCAGCAGCCGGCCTGGGGACACTGAAGCTTTCTTT. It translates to CASSRPGDTEAFF.

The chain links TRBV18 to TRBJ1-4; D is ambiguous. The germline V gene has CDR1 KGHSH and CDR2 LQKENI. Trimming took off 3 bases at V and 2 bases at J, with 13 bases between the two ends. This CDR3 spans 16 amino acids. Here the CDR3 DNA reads TGTGCCAGCTCACCGCGGTCGAGGGAGACTAATGAAAAACTGTTTTTT. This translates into CASSPRSRETNEKLFF.

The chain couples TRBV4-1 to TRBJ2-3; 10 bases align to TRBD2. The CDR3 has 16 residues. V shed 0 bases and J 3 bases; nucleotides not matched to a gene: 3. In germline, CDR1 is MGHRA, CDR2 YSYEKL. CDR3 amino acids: CASSQEWTSGTDTQYF. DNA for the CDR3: TGCGCCAGCAGCCAAGAGTGGACTAGCGGTACAGATACGCAGTATTTT.

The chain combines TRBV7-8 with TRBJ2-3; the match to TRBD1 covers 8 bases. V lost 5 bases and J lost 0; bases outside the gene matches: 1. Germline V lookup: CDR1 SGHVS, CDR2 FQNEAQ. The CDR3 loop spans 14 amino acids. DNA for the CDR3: TGTGCCAGCAGCCGGACAGGGAGCACAGATACGCAGTATTTT. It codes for CASSRTGSTDTQYF.

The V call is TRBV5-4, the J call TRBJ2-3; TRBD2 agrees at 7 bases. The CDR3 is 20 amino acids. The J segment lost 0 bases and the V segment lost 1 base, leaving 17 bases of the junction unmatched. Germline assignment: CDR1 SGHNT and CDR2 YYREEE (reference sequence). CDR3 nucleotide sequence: TGTGCCAGCAGCTTGTCCCCCGGGGAGCGGGGTTGGAGTAGCACAGATACGCAGTATTTT. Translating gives CASSLSPGERGWSSTDTQYF.

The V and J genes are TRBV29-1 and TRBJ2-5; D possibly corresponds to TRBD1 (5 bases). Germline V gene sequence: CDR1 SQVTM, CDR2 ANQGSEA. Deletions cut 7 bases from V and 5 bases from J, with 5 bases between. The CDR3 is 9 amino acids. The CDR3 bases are TGCAGCGAGGGGGAGACCCAGTACTTC. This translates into CSEGETQYF.

CDR3 sequence: CASSLSGTKNIQYF. CDR3 bases: TGTGCCAGCAGCTTAAGCGGGACCAAAAACATTCAGTACTTC. The chain is built from TRBV7-8 and TRBJ2-4; 7 bases match TRBD2. From germline, CDR1 is SGHVS and CDR2 FQNEAQ. This CDR3 comprises 14 residues. After removal of 2 bases from V and 2 bases from J, the junction contained 0 bases not matched to a gene.

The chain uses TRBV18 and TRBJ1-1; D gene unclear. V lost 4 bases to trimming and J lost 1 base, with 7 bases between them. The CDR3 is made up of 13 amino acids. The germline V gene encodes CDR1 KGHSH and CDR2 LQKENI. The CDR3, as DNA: TGTGCCAGCTCACACAACAGGAACACTGAAGCTTTCTTT. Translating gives CASSHNRNTEAFF.

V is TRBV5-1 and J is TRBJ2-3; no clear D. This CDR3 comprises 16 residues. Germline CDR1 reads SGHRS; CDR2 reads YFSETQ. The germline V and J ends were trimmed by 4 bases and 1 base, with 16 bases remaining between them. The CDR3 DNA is TGCGCCAGCAGCCTATGGACGACCCGAGGCACAGATACGCAGTATTTT. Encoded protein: CASSLWTTRGTDTQYF.

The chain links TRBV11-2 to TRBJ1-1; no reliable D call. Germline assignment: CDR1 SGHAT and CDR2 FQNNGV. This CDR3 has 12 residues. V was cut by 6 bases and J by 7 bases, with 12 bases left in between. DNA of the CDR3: TGTGCCAGCAGACGTACCGGATTTGAAGCTTTCTTT. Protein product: CASRRTGFEAFF. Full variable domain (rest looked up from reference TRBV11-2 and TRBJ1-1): EAGVAQSPRYKIIEKRQSVAFWCNPISGHATLYWYQQILGQGPKLLIQFQNNGVVDDSQLPKDRFSAERLKGVDSTLKIQPAKLEDSAVYLCASRRTGFEAFFGQGTRLTVV.

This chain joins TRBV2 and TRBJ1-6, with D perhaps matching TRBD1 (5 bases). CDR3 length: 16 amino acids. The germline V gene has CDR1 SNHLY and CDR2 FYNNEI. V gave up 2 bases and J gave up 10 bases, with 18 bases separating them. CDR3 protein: CASSERFREAGSPLHF. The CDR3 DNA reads TGTGCCAGCAGTGAAAGATTCAGGGAAGCAGGGTCACCCCTCCACTTT.

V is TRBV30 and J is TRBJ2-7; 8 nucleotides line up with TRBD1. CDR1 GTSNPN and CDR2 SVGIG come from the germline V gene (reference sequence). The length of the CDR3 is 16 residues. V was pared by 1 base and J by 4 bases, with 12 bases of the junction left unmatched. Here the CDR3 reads CAWSALSRGLRYEQYF. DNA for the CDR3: TGTGCCTGGAGTGCACTGAGCAGGGGGCTTAGGTACGAGCAGTACTTC.

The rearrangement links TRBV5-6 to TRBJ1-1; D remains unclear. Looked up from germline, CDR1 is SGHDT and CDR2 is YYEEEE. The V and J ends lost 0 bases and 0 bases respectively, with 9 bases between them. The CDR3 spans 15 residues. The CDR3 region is CASSLGLNMNTEAFF. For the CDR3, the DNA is TGTGCCAGCAGCTTGGGGCTCAATATGAACACTGAAGCTTTCTTT.

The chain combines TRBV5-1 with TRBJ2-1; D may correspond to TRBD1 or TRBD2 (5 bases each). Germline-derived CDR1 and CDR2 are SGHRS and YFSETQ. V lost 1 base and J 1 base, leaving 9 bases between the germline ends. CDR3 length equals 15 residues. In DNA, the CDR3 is TGCGCCAGCAGCTTGTTGGGGGTTTCCTACAATGAGCAGTTCTTC. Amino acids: CASSLLGVSYNEQFF.

CDR3 DNA sequence: TGTGCCAGCAGGGACTCGGCAGGGGGCTTTGGCTACACCTTC. Protein sequence: CASRDSAGGFGYTF. This chain connects TRBV6-1 to TRBJ1-2, with 8 bases lining up with TRBD1. V shed 6 bases, J shed 7 bases, and the junction held 10 bases outside the gene matches. Germline assignment: CDR1 MNHNS and CDR2 SASEGT. CDR3 length equals 14 residues.